The 21 T cell receptor beta chains presented below share a single source sample, sequenced in a study of T-cell reconstitution after alpha-beta-depleted transplantation in children. Preparation of the TCRbeta library was carried out with unique molecular identifiers. TCRdb ran MiXCR on the PCR reads and lists one entry per CDR3 protein. The sample contains more than 500,000 distinct CDR3 sequences, over 10% of which appear only once. This specimen was PBMCs, mostly from graft donor cells, taken 180 days after TCRalphabeta/CD19-depleted stem cell transplant. Source of these receptors: a female patient aged 2-10 years who had a stem cell transplant for aplastic anemia, so the T cells may come from the graft donor.

V is TRBV12-3 or TRBV12-4 and J is TRBJ2-5; D perhaps matches TRBD2 (6 bases). The ends were cut back, 7 bases at V and 5 bases at J, with 17 bases in the middle. The CDR3 runs to 14 residues. In DNA form, the CDR3 reads TGTGCCAGCACCACGACGGGACTTCAGGAGACCCAGTACTTC. This encodes CASTTTGLQETQYF.

This clonotype was observed at least ten times. This chain uses TRBV4-1 with TRBJ1-2; weak D call: TRBD1 (5 bases). The V gene lost 1 base and the J gene lost 8 bases, with 17 bases spanning the gap. This CDR3 comprises 15 residues. Germline CDR1 reads MGHRA; CDR2 reads YSYEKL. The chain's CDR3 is CASSQAGRVDEGYTF. The CDR3 nucleotides are TGCGCCAGCAGCCAAGCGGGCAGGGTGGACGAGGGCTACACCTTC.

Many counts were recorded for this clonotype. Written as DNA, the CDR3 is TGCGCCAGCAGCTCTAAGGGGGGACTCCTGGCCTACGAGCAGTACTTC. Encoded protein: CASSSKGGLLAYEQYF. The genes are TRBV5-1 and TRBJ2-7; TRBD1 or TRBD2 may be the D gene (6 bases each). Germline loops: CDR1 SGHRS, CDR2 YFSETQ. Trimming removed 3 bases at V and 2 bases at J, with 18 bases between. The CDR3 sequence is 16 residues long.

The chain recombines TRBV20-1 with TRBJ2-5; D call uncertain. Trimming took off 5 bases at V and 1 base at J, with 11 bases between the two ends. The CDR3 sequence is 13 residues long. Per germline, CDR1 DFQATT and CDR2 SNEGSKA (reference sequence). CDR3 sequence: CSAPSEIQETQYF. CDR3 sequence (DNA): TGCAGTGCTCCAAGCGAGATCCAAGAGACCCAGTACTTC.

The rearrangement uses TRBV12-3 or TRBV12-4 and TRBJ2-7; 7 bases agree with TRBD2. The CDR3 totals 14 residues. The V gene end was trimmed by 2 bases and the J gene end by 7 bases; junction bases not matched to a gene: 8. CDR3 sequence reads: CASSLQGGVGEQYF. The CDR3 bases are TGTGCCAGCAGTTTACAGGGAGGGGTAGGTGAGCAGTACTTC.

The genes are TRBV12-3 or TRBV12-4 and TRBJ1-6; TRBD1 is a possible D gene (6 bases). V lost 6 bases and J lost 7, with 19 bases in between. The CDR3 extends over 16 amino acids. The CDR3 bases are TGTGCCAGCAGCCAGGGGATTGGGAATTTGAATTCACCCCTCCACTTT. Residues: CASSQGIGNLNSPLHF.

The chain combines TRBV6-2 or TRBV6-3 with TRBJ1-1, with TRBD1 matching 7 bases. After removal of 6 bases from V and 1 base from J, the junction contained 11 bases not matched to a gene. The CDR3 loop spans 16 amino acids. Germline values: CDR1 MNHEY, CDR2 SVGEGT. The CDR3 here is CASSHSTDRRNTEAFF. Written as DNA, the CDR3 is TGTGCCAGCAGCCACAGTACGGACAGGAGGAACACTGAAGCTTTCTTT.

V is TRBV29-1 and J is TRBJ2-1; D might be TRBD1 (6 bases). The CDR3 spans 14 residues. Trimming took off 4 bases at V and 7 bases at J, with 17 bases between the two ends. The V gene's germline CDR1 is SQVTM and CDR2 ANQGSEA. The CDR3 sequence is CSVVPRGLGNEQFF. In DNA, the CDR3 is TGCAGCGTTGTGCCCAGGGGCCTAGGGAATGAGCAGTTCTTC.

The chain recombines TRBV7-6 with TRBJ1-1; perhaps TRBD1 as D (5 bases). The length of the CDR3 is 16 residues. Trimming took 1 base from V and 4 from J, leaving 16 bases between them. The V gene's germline CDR1 is SGHVS and CDR2 FNYEAQ. In nucleotides, the CDR3 is TGTGCCAGCAGCTTAGGGCGTGGGGGAAAGGGCACTGAAGCTTTCTTT. Protein sequence: CASSLGRGGKGTEAFF. The complete variable domain, with remaining parts taken from reference TRBV7-6 and TRBJ1-1, reads GAGVSQSPRYKVTKRGQDVALRCDPISGHVSLYWYRQALGQGPEFLTYFNYEAQQDKSGLPNDRFSAERPEGSISTLTIQRTEQRDSAMYRCASSLGRGGKGTEAFFGQGTRLTVV.

In this sample, this clonotype turned up many times. This rearrangement joins TRBV15 to TRBJ1-4; D is ambiguous. From germline, CDR1 is LNHNV and CDR2 YYDKDF (reference sequence). This CDR3 contains 11 residues. V was pared by 6 bases and J by 5 bases, with 4 bases between. The CDR3 region has the DNA TGTGCCACCAGAGACAATGAAAAACTGTTTTTT. It encodes CATRDNEKLFF.

This clonotype was detected only a few times. V gene TRBV27 combines with J gene TRBJ2-1; 7 bases map to TRBD2. Germline trimming cut 3 bases from V and 1 base from J; bases unmatched to any gene: 9. Germline V gene sequence: CDR1 MNHEY, CDR2 SMNVEV (reference sequence). The CDR3 runs to 17 residues. The CDR3 region is CASSFGLRGGSYNEQFF. In nucleotides, the CDR3 is TGTGCCAGCAGTTTTGGGCTAAGGGGAGGGTCCTACAATGAGCAGTTCTTC.

The gene calls are TRBV13 and TRBJ2-7, with TRBD2 identical over 7 bases. The CDR3 runs 15 residues. Germline lookup yields CDR1 PRHDT and CDR2 FYEKMQ (reference sequence). The J segment lost 3 bases and the V segment lost 5 bases, leaving 10 bases of the junction unmatched. The CDR3, as DNA: TGTGCCAGCAGCCCCACGTCGGGAGGAGTCTACGAGCAGTACTTC. Translating gives CASSPTSGGVYEQYF.

This clonotype has just a few counts. The chain employs TRBV5-1 and TRBJ1-4; TRBD1 might be the D (5 bases). Germline V lookup: CDR1 SGHRS, CDR2 YFSETQ. The CDR3 length is 18 residues. The V and J ends lost 0 bases and 0 bases respectively, with 15 bases between them. CDR3 residues: CASSLGFDSRATNEKLFF. The CDR3 DNA reads TGCGCCAGCAGCTTGGGGTTCGACAGTCGCGCAACTAATGAAAAACTGTTTTTT. The complete variable domain, with remaining parts taken from reference TRBV5-1 and TRBJ1-4, reads KAGVTQTPRYLIKTRGQQVTLSCSPISGHRSVSWYQQTPGQGLQFLFEYFSETQRNKGNFPGRFSGRQFSNSRSEMNVSTLELGDSALYLCASSLGFDSRATNEKLFFGSGTQLSVL.

This clonotype showed up just a few times. This chain links TRBV20-1 with TRBJ2-1, with no clear D. Trimming removed 5 bases at V and 0 bases at J, with 11 bases between. CDR1 and CDR2 from the germline V gene are DFQATT and SNEGSKA (reference sequence). The CDR3 runs to 14 residues. The CDR3 DNA sequence: TGCAGTGCTTTCGATATGAGCTCCTACAATGAGCAGTTCTTC. Encoded protein: CSAFDMSSYNEQFF.

The chain employs TRBV19 and TRBJ2-1; 11 positions agree with TRBD2. Germline CDR1 reads LNHDA; CDR2 reads SQIVND (reference sequence). Trimming removed 1 base from V and 3 bases from J; junction bases left unmatched: 2. The CDR3 sequence is 16 residues long. Here the CDR3 DNA reads TGTGCCAGTAGTATAGTGGGACTAGCGGACTACAATGAGCAGTTCTTC. Protein: CASSIVGLADYNEQFF.

This chain connects TRBV28 to TRBJ2-7; 8 nucleotides line up with TRBD2. Germline trimming cut 6 bases from V and 4 bases from J; bases unmatched to any gene: 5. Germline V gene lookup returns CDR1 MDHEN and CDR2 SYDVKM. This CDR3 region has 13 residues. The CDR3 protein is CASREAGAYEQYF. In nucleotides, the CDR3 is TGTGCCAGCAGGGAAGCGGGGGCTTACGAGCAGTACTTC.

The chain couples TRBV6-2 or TRBV6-3 to TRBJ2-3; 8 bases align to TRBD2. V gave up 5 bases and J gave up 4 bases; unmatched junction bases: 5. Germline CDR1 reads MNHEY; CDR2 reads SVGEGT. The length of the CDR3 is 14 residues. The DNA for the CDR3 is TGTGCCAGCAGTCGGACTAGCCCCGCAGATACGCAGTATTTT. It encodes CASSRTSPADTQYF.

This clonotype was seen more than once but under ten times. The chain employs TRBV20-1 and TRBJ2-7; the D gene is possibly TRBD2 (5 bases). The CDR3 consists of 15 residues. Trimming pared 3 bases from V and 3 bases from J, leaving 18 bases between. Germline lookup yields CDR1 DFQATT and CDR2 SNEGSKA (reference sequence). CDR3 loop: CSARRLRAVGYEQYF. The CDR3 coding sequence is TGCAGTGCTAGGAGGTTAAGAGCGGTTGGCTACGAGCAGTACTTC.

This clonotype was found a few times. This chain uses TRBV27 with TRBJ2-5; 9 bases agree with TRBD2. CDR3 length: 17 amino acids. Losses at the gene ends were 5 bases for V and 6 bases for J; bases not matched to a gene: 16. Germline V lookup: CDR1 MNHEY, CDR2 SMNVEV (reference sequence). The CDR3 protein is CASSPLLGLASNQTQYF. Written as DNA, the CDR3 is TGTGCCAGCAGTCCCCTCCTCGGACTAGCGTCCAATCAGACCCAGTACTTC.

The chain is built from TRBV7-2 and TRBJ1-3; 8 bases agree with TRBD1. J lost 0 bases, V lost 5 bases, and 9 bases had no gene match. The CDR3 extends over 17 amino acids. CDR1 and CDR2 (germline): SGHTA, FQGNSA. The CDR3 nucleotides read TGTGCCAGCAGCCCAAGACAGGGGTCGATCTCTGGAAACACCATATATTTT. Residues: CASSPRQGSISGNTIYF.

The chain uses TRBV9 and TRBJ2-7; D is undetermined. The germline V and J ends were trimmed by 0 bases and 7 bases, with 14 bases remaining between them. This CDR3 region has 14 residues. The V gene's germline CDR1 is SGDLS and CDR2 YYNGEE. The CDR3 DNA reads as TGTGCCAGCAGCGTAGAGGATAGGGTAGGGGAGCAGTACTTC. It translates to CASSVEDRVGEQYF.